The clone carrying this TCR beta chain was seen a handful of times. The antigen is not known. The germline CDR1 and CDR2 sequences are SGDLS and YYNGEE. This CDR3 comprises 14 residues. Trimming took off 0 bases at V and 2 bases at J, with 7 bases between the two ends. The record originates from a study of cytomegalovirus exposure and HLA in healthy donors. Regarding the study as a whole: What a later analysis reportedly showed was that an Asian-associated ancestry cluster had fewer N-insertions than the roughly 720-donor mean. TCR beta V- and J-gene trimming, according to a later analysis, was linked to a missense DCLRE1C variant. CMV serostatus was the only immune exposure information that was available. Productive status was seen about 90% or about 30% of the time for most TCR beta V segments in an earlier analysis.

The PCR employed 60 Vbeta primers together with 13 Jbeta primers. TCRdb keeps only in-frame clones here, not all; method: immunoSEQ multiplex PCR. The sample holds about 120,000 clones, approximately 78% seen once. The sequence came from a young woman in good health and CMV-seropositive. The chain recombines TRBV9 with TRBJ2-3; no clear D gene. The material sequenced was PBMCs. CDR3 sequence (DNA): TGTGCCAGCAGCGTAGGGCCGTACACAGATACGCAGTATTTT. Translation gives CASSVGPYTDTQYF.